This T cell receptor beta chain is from a study of blood T cell repertoires in COVID-19. Study overall: The samples span acute and convalescent COVID-19 from the United States, Italy and Spain. Sources were T cells, B-cell-depleted T cells, or PBMCs; the material itself was cDNA or gDNA.

The length of the CDR3 is 13 residues. Per the germline V gene, CDR1 is MDHEN and CDR2 is SYDVKM. Trimming stripped 6 bases from V and 7 bases from J, with 12 bases between. Original handling: Estimates of nucleated cell counts were drawn from the amplification of reference gene primers. TCRdb keeps only in-frame clones here, not all; method: immunoSEQ multiplex PCR. The DNA was the basis for D and trimming; V, J and clone size are from that table. The profile covers 30,000 to 40,000 clones, with roughly 80% appearing a single time and 3% to 4.5% taken by the ten largest. J is TRBJ2-2 and V is TRBV28; D unclear. This receptor was taken from a man aged 45-65 years with acute or convalescent COVID-19. What was sequenced was peripheral blood. The CDR3 DNA is TGTGCCAGCAGCCGTCACTCCGTCGGGGAGCTGTTTTTT. Encoded protein: CASSRHSVGELFF. Full variable domain (missing parts from reference TRBV28 and TRBJ2-2): DVKVTQSSRYLVKRTGEKVFLECVQDMDHENMFWYRQDPGLGLRLIYFSYDVKMKEKGDIPEGYSVSREKKERFSLILESASTNQTSMYLCASSRHSVGELFFGEGSRLTVL.